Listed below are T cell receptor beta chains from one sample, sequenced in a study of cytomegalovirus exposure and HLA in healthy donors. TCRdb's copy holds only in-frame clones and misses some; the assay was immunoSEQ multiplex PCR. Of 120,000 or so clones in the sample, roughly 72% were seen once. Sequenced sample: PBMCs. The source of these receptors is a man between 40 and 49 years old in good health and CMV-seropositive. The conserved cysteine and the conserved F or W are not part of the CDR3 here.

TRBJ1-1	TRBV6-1	ASSDLSSPRAF
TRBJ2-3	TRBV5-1	ASRRGLAEFGTDTQY
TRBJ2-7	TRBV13	ASSFGLATYEQY
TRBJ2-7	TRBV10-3	ASGKDRESSEQY
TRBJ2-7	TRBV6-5	ASSDGDIYEQY
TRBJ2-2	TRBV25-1	ASSEGSYTGELF
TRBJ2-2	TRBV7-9	SSSLSSMNTGELF
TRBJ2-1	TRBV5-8	ASSFRDRGLDEQF
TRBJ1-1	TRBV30	AWSLRDRRILNTEAF
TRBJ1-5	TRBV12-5	ASGLGQGANSNQPQH
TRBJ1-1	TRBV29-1	SVGRLRGRDTEAF
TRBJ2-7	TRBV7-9	ASTLAGRSEQY
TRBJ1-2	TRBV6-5	ASSYSTGINYGYT
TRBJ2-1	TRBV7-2	ASTLPHGGLLDNEQF
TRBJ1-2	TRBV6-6	ASSYSGRGSDGYT
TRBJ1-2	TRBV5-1	ASSQTGTSSYGYT
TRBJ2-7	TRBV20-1	SAPSVDEQY
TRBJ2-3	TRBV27	ASRSGPLGFGTDTQY
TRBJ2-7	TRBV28	ASTYGQGYEQY
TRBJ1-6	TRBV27	ASSPPDSPLH
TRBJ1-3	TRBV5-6	ASSLGRAGHYRSGNTIY
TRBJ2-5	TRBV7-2	ASSASFGAGGETQY